The clone carrying this TCR beta chain occurred a few times. The CDR3 is 17 residues long. CDR1 MGHRA and CDR2 YSYEKL come from the germline V gene. Trimming took off 0 bases at V and 4 bases at J, with 18 bases between the two ends. Sequencing was performed with immunoSEQ multiplex PCR; in TCRdb, only in-frame clones are kept and a portion is missing. Among approximately 21,000 clones listed, about 88% were seen once. This specimen belongs to a study of T cell changes during pregnancy in multiple sclerosis. The TCR originated in a female donor in good health, enrolled as a control in a pregnancy study. The specimen comprised CD8+ T cells from peripheral blood mononuclear cells, sampled in the third trimester of pregnancy. The genes are TRBV4-1 and TRBJ1-2; D is ambiguous. CDR3 sequence: CASSQELGSAGTYGYTF. The CDR3, as DNA: TGCGCCAGCAGCCAAGAACTCGGGAGCGCCGGAACCTATGGCTACACCTTC.